This TCR beta chain appears in the sequencing data of a study of cytotoxic CD8 clonotypes in ibrutinib-treated CLL. About the study: The cohort had about 10 relapsed/refractory and over 14 treatment-naive patients, 17 to 18 IGHV unmutated. Overall study results and limits: Once treatment began, public clonotypes, which were uncommon, contracted or stayed stable. Measured clonality at baseline was greater than in age-matched healthy donors and tracked with circulating CD8+ T-cell counts.

Libraries were prepared by immunoSEQ multiplex PCR; TCRdb keeps only in-frame clonotypes and omits some of them. Of 110,000 to 150,000 clones detected, 75% to 95% appear once; the ten largest clones hold 9.5% to 14%. Note on this clone: Its antigen is undetermined.

Germline V gene data show CDR1 as GTSNPN and CDR2 as SVGIG (reference sequence). V lost 1 base to trimming and J lost 0 bases, with 16 bases between them. The CDR3 extends over 16 amino acids. The rearrangement uses TRBV30 and TRBJ2-7; D remains ambiguous. The sequence derives from a human donor with chronic lymphocytic leukemia. The source was PBMCs, collected after 12 months of ibrutinib treatment. As DNA, the CDR3 is TGTGCCTGGAGTGGAGGTAACGGACCGCGCTCCTACGAGCAGTACTTC. Amino acid sequence: CAWSGGNGPRSYEQYF. Using reference TRBV30 and TRBJ2-7 for the parts outside the CDR3, the full variable domain is SQTIHQWPATLVQPVGSPLSLECTVEGTSNPNLYWYRQAAGRGLQLLFYSVGIGQISSEVPQNLSASRPQDRQFILSSKKLLLSDSGFYLCAWSGGNGPRSYEQYFGPGTRLTVT.